The 20 T cell receptor beta chains listed next were all sequenced from one sample in a study of blood T cells in healthy people across ages. Primed by a sample-barcoded 5' primer and a J-beta primer mix, a second PCR proceeded for about 6 to 12 cycles. TCRdb redid the calling of the 5' RACE reads with MiXCR, one entry per CDR3 protein. The data show 650,000 to 800,000 distinct CDR3 sequences, 44% seen once. The specimen was blood. The receptors come from a man aged 60 to 69 in good health.

About this clonotype: Relative to the germline gene, one junction end is altered; a read error may explain this. The chain uses TRBV4-3 and TRBJ2-4, with 9 nucleotides matching TRBD2. The CDR3 covers 17 residues. Germline V gene data show CDR1 as LGHNA and CDR2 as YSLEER. In nucleotides, the CDR3 is TGCGCCAGCAGCCAAGAGCCCAGCGGGGGGACCAAAAGCATTCAGTACTTC. Amino acids: CASSQEPSGGTKSIQYF.

With respect to this clonotype: Lacking the conserved final phenylalanine or tryptophan, this CDR3 likely reflects a read error. This chain joins TRBV20-1 and TRBJ1-2, with 7 bases lining up with TRBD1. Per germline, CDR1 DFQATT and CDR2 SNEGSKA (reference sequence). V lost 2 bases, J lost 6 bases, and 6 bases stayed unmatched. The CDR3 extends over 13 amino acids. The CDR3 spells CSARPGTADGYTV. The CDR3 DNA follows: TGCAGTGCTAGACCTGGGACAGCGGATGGCTACACCGTC.

Ten or more counts support this clonotype. The V and J genes are TRBV6-1 and TRBJ1-2; D not resolved. The length of the CDR3 is 11 residues. Between the trimmed V and J ends, which lost 7 bases and 12 bases, there was a span of 15 bases. Germline V gene lookup returns CDR1 MNHNS and CDR2 SASEGT. The CDR3 reads CASIAGTLHTF. CDR3 in DNA: TGTGCCAGCATCGCGGGAACCCTTCACACCTTC.

The gene calls are TRBV2 and TRBJ2-2; no clear D. The CDR3 covers 14 residues. V was trimmed by 6 bases and J by 4 bases, leaving 12 bases between them. Per germline, CDR1 SNHLY and CDR2 FYNNEI. The CDR3 DNA is TGTGCCAGCAGATGGGTCGGTGGCACCGGGGAGCTGTTTTTT. Translating it yields CASRWVGGTGELFF. Complete variable domain (other parts from reference TRBV2 and TRBJ2-2): EPEVTQTPSHQVTQMGQEVILRCVPISNHLYFYWYRQILGQKVEFLVSFYNNEISEKSEIFDDQFSVERPDGSNFTLKIRSTKLEDSAMYFCASRWVGGTGELFFGEGSRLTVL.

In its sample, this clonotype was seen a few times. J is TRBJ2-5 and V is TRBV7-9, with D unclear. The V end was cut by 1 base, the J end by 4 bases, with 7 bases between. Germline V lookup: CDR1 SEHNR, CDR2 FQNEAQ (reference sequence). There are 13 residues in the CDR3. In DNA form, the CDR3 reads TGTGCCAGCAGCTTAGTATCAGTAGAGACCCAGTACTTC. Protein: CASSLVSVETQYF. Full variable domain (missing parts from reference TRBV7-9 and TRBJ2-5): DTGVSQNPRHKITKRGQNVTFRCDPISEHNRLYWYRQTLGQGPEFLTYFQNEAQLEKSRLLSDRFSAERPKGSFSTLEIQRTEQGDSAMYLCASSLVSVETQYFGPGTRLLVL.

The chain combines TRBV29-1 with TRBJ1-6; 9 positions match TRBD1. CDR3 length equals 13 residues. The V gene's germline CDR1 is SQVTM and CDR2 ANQGSEA. Losses at the gene ends were 5 bases for V and 5 bases for J; bases not matched to a gene: 1. CDR3 in amino acids: CSVRTGDNSPLHF. CDR3 DNA sequence: TGCAGCGTTAGGACAGGGGATAATTCACCCCTCCACTTT.

This chain connects TRBV7-2 to TRBJ2-3, with unresolved D. V lost 3 bases and J 6 bases, leaving 10 bases between the germline ends. Germline V lookup: CDR1 SGHTA, CDR2 FQGNSA. This CDR3 has 13 residues. The CDR3 DNA follows: TGTGCCAGCAGCTTCCGGCGCGAGGATACGCAGTATTTT. It is translated as CASSFRREDTQYF.

The rearrangement joins TRBV6-5 to TRBJ2-5; D is perhaps TRBD1 (5 bases). This CDR3 is 13 amino acids long. CDR1 and CDR2 from the germline V gene are MNHEY and SVGAGI. The germline V and J ends were trimmed by 5 bases and 5 bases, with 12 bases remaining between them. CDR3 bases: TGTGCCAGCAGTCTCAGGGCGAGGGAGACCCAGTACTTC. Residues: CASSLRARETQYF.

Regarding this clonotype: At one boundary the junction diverges from the germline segment, which might be a read error. The V gene is TRBV29-1, the J gene TRBJ2-5; the match to TRBD2 covers 14 bases. The CDR3 loop spans 16 amino acids. In germline, CDR1 is SQVTM, CDR2 ANQGSEA. The CDR3 sequence is CSVQLGTSGSQETQYF. For the CDR3, the DNA is TGCAGCGTACAATTAGGGACTAGCGGGAGTCAAGAGACACAGTACTTC.

This clonotype was seen a few times. This rearrangement joins TRBV2 to TRBJ2-3; D ambiguous. V was trimmed by 3 bases and J by 5 bases, leaving 9 bases between them. The CDR3 covers 13 residues. Germline lookup yields CDR1 SNHLY and CDR2 FYNNEI. CDR3 nucleotide sequence: TGTGCCAGCAGTGAGGGTGACCGAGATACGCAGTATTTT. Translation gives CASSEGDRDTQYF.

The rearrangement links TRBV6-6 to TRBJ2-1, with TRBD2 as a possible D gene (6 bases). V lost 6 bases, J lost 0 bases, and 15 bases lay in between. This CDR3 contains 16 residues. From germline, CDR1 is MNHNY and CDR2 SVGAGI (reference sequence). In DNA form, the CDR3 reads TGTGCCAGCAGCCGCCCCCGGGGGAGCTCCTACAATGAGCAGTTCTTC. Protein product: CASSRPRGSSYNEQFF.

CDR3 protein: CASSPVGDISSYNEQFF. The CDR3, as DNA: TGTGCCAGCAGCCCGGTCGGGGACATTAGCTCCTACAATGAGCAGTTCTTC. The V gene is TRBV7-2, the J gene TRBJ2-1, with a weak D call TRBD1 (6 bases). The CDR3 runs 17 residues. Trimming left V 5 bases short and J 0 bases short, with 17 bases between. CDR1 is SGHTA and CDR2 is FQGNSA in the germline V gene.

This clonotype was seen a few times. For the CDR3, the DNA is TGCAGCGTTTTCGAGAACACTGAAGCTTTCTTT. Its translation: CSVFENTEAFF. This rearrangement joins TRBV29-1 to TRBJ1-1; D is unclear. CDR3 length: 11 amino acids. CDR1 is SQVTM and CDR2 is ANQGSEA in the germline V gene. V lost 5 bases, J lost 1 base, and 5 bases lay in between. Complete variable domain (other parts from reference TRBV29-1 and TRBJ1-1): SAVISQKPSRDICQRGTSLTIQCQVDSQVTMMFWYRQQPGQSLTLIATANQGSEATYESGFVIDKFPISRPNLTFSTLTVSNMSPEDSSIYLCSVFENTEAFFGQGTRLTVV.

This clonotype was counted ten times or more. This chain connects TRBV10-3 to TRBJ2-3; D is unclear. V was trimmed by 8 bases and J by 0 bases, leaving 12 bases between them. CDR1 ENHRY and CDR2 SYGVKD come from the germline V gene. This CDR3 is built from 14 residues. The CDR3 DNA is TGTGCCATCTCGGTGGGCGATAGCACAGATACGCAGTATTTT. Translated, it gives CAISVGDSTDTQYF.

The DNA of the CDR3 is TGTGCCAGCAGCTTGACAGGCCCCCTATACGAGCAGTACTTC. Translation gives CASSLTGPLYEQYF. The rearrangement joins TRBV7-9 to TRBJ2-7; D is perhaps TRBD1 (6 bases). CDR1 is SEHNR, CDR2 FQNEAQ, per germline (reference sequence). Trimming stripped 3 bases from V and 4 bases from J, with 13 bases between. The CDR3 has 14 amino acids.

This clonotype was counted ten times or more. The V call is TRBV7-2, the J call TRBJ2-3, with D possibly matching TRBD2 (5 bases). The V end was cut by 5 bases, the J end by 3 bases, with 15 bases between. The CDR3 totals 15 residues. Germline-derived CDR1 and CDR2 are SGHTA and FQGNSA. The CDR3 sequence is CASSRVASGTDTQYF. The CDR3 DNA sequence: TGTGCCAGCAGCCGTGTAGCGAGTGGGACAGATACGCAGTATTTT.

This clonotype was recorded a few times. This chain links TRBV5-5 with TRBJ1-2; D ambiguous. CDR1 SGHKS and CDR2 YYEKEE come from the germline V gene (reference sequence). V lost 1 base and J 2 bases, leaving 9 bases between the germline ends. The CDR3 extends over 14 amino acids. CDR3 sequence reads: CASSLIDQNYGYTF. CDR3 in DNA: TGTGCCAGCAGCTTGATAGATCAGAACTATGGCTACACCTTC.

This clonotype has more than one count but fewer than ten. The chain is built from TRBV14 and TRBJ1-6; possibly TRBD1 for D (5 bases). There are 14 residues in the CDR3. The V end was cut by 1 base, the J end by 12 bases, with 13 bases between. Germline values: CDR1 SGHDN, CDR2 FVKESK. CDR3 region: CASSQVPLGGPLHF. Written as DNA, the CDR3 is TGTGCCAGCAGCCAAGTTCCCCTCGGGGGACCCCTCCACTTT.

V gene TRBV4-1 combines with J gene TRBJ1-5; D is uncertain. V gave up 0 bases and J gave up 9 bases, with 12 bases separating them. The CDR3 runs to 14 residues. The germline gives CDR1 MGHRA, CDR2 YSYEKL. CDR3 DNA: TGCGCCAGCAGCCAAGATAGCAGGCTAGTGCCCCAGCATTTT. Translation: CASSQDSRLVPQHF.

This clonotype was picked up a small number of times. CDR3 bases: TGTGCCAGCAGCCAGACTCTGAAGACCCAGTACTTC. Translated, it gives CASSQTLKTQYF. The chain is built from TRBV3-1 and TRBJ2-5, with D unclear. The length of the CDR3 is 12 residues. Germline CDR1 is LGHDT and CDR2 is YNNKEL (reference sequence). V dropped 3 bases and J dropped 6 bases, with 8 bases sitting between them.